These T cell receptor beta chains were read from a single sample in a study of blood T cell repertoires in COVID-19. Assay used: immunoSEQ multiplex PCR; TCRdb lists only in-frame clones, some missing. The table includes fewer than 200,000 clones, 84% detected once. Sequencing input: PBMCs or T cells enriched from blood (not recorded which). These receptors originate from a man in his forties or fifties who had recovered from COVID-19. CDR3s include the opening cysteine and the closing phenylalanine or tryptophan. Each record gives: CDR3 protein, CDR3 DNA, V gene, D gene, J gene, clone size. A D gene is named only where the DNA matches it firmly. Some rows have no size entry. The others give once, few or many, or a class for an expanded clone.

CATVRGGGLEQFF,TGTGCCACGGTCCGGGGAGGAGGGCTTGAGCAGTTCTTC,TRBV2,NA,TRBJ2-1,NA
CASSLMKSSSYEQYF,TGTGCCAGCAGCCTAATGAAGTCAAGCTCCTACGAGCAGTACTTC,TRBV6-5,NA,TRBJ2-7,once
CASSQSGGGNIQYF,TGTGCCAGCAGCCAGTCAGGTGGAGGGAACATTCAGTACTTC,TRBV3-1/TRBV3-2,NA,TRBJ2-4,once
CASSQGSGRGYTF,TGTGCCAGCAGCCAAGGGTCAGGGCGCGGCTACACCTTC,TRBV4-2,NA,TRBJ1-2,NA
CSGGVGEKLFF,TGCAGCGGGGGGGTGGGCGAAAAACTGTTTTTT,TRBV29-1,NA,TRBJ1-4,NA
CASSLGDRLYGYTF,TGCGCCAGCAGCTTGGGGGACAGGCTGTATGGCTACACCTTC,TRBV5-1,TRBD1,TRBJ1-2,NA
CSASTGSGRGHINTQYF,TGCAGTGCTAGTACGGGGTCGGGCAGGGGGCATATTAATACGCAGTATTTT,TRBV20-1,TRBD1,TRBJ2-3,NA
CASSSPRRTTGSGTEAFF,TGTGCCAGCAGTTCCCCCAGACGAACAACGGGCTCGGGGACTGAAGCTTTCTTT,TRBV28,NA,TRBJ1-1,NA
CASSVGGVTYEQYF,TGTGCCAGCAGCGTAGGGGGGGTTACCTACGAGCAGTACTTC,TRBV9,NA,TRBJ2-7,NA
CAIMTAGGDNEQFF,TGTGCCATCATGACAGCGGGGGGAGACAATGAGCAGTTCTTC,TRBV10-3,TRBD2,TRBJ2-1,NA
CASSPMRSYEQYF,TGTGCCAGCTCACCAATGAGGAGCTACGAGCAGTACTTC,TRBV18,NA,TRBJ2-7,NA
CASSLTGGDNSPLHF,TGTGCCAGCAGCCTGACAGGGGGGGACAATTCACCCCTCCACTTT,TRBV27,TRBD1,TRBJ1-6,NA
CASSGGAGADTQYF,TGTGCCAGCAGTGGCGGAGCGGGGGCAGATACGCAGTATTTT,TRBV6-4,TRBD2,TRBJ2-3,NA
CASSLHGHSTGELFF,TGTGCCAGCAGCTTACACGGACACTCCACCGGGGAGCTGTTTTTT,TRBV7-2,NA,TRBJ2-2,NA
CASSLILGDREYSGYTF,TGTGCCAGCAGTCTTATTCTGGGGGACAGAGAATATAGTGGCTACACCTTC,TRBV27,TRBD1,TRBJ1-2,NA
CASSQARAGGYNEQFF,TGCGCCAGCAGCCAAGCTCGAGCGGGGGGTTACAATGAGCAGTTCTTC,TRBV4-1,TRBD2,TRBJ2-1,NA
CASSETGSRKDYGYTF,TGCGCCAGCAGCGAGACAGGGAGCCGAAAAGACTATGGCTACACCTTC,TRBV4-1,TRBD1,TRBJ1-2,NA
CASTPGLLRDTEAFF,TGTGCCAGCACCCCGGGACTCCTGAGGGACACTGAAGCTTTCTTT,TRBV5-4,NA,TRBJ1-1,NA
CASSGQGLRSNQPQHF,TGTGCCAGTAGCGGACAGGGTTTAAGGAGCAATCAGCCCCAGCATTTT,TRBV19,TRBD1,TRBJ1-5,NA
CATSKAGGRTDTQYF,TGTGCCACCAGCAAAGCGGGGGGCCGCACAGATACGCAGTATTTT,TRBV24-1,TRBD2,TRBJ2-3,NA
CSVEDSPQETQYF,TGCAGCGTTGAAGACAGTCCACAAGAGACCCAGTACTTC,TRBV29-1,NA,TRBJ2-5,NA
CASSLNILAGDTQYF,TGTGCCAGCAGCTTAAATATCTTGGCGGGAGATACGCAGTATTTT,TRBV7-3,NA,TRBJ2-3,once
CASSYGPRAGNTIYF,TGTGCCAGCAGTTACGGACCCAGGGCTGGAAACACCATATATTTT,TRBV6-2/TRBV6-3,NA,TRBJ1-3,NA
CASSSDTTYEQYF,TGTGCCAGCAGTTCGGACACAACCTACGAGCAGTACTTC,TRBV27,NA,TRBJ2-7,NA
CASSQDRGGGYTF,TGTGCCAGCAGCCAGGACAGGGGCGGTGGCTACACCTTC,TRBV7-6,TRBD1,TRBJ1-2,NA
CASSSYLPGQGMHF,TGTGCCAGCAGTTCTTATCTCCCGGGACAGGGTATGCATTTT,TRBV6-5,TRBD1,TRBJ1-5,NA
CASSFRRDQPQHF,TGTGCCAGCAGCTTCCGGAGGGATCAGCCCCAGCATTTT,TRBV7-2,NA,TRBJ1-5,NA
CASSIVTVPVAFF,TGTGCCAGTAGTATAGTAACAGTCCCTGTGGCTTTCTTT,TRBV19,NA,TRBJ1-1,NA
CASSFRLAGMYEQYF,TGTGCCAGCAGTTTTCGGCTAGCGGGGATGTACGAGCAGTACTTC,TRBV28,TRBD2,TRBJ2-7,NA
CASSLGGHQNIQYF,TGTGCCAGCAGCTTAGGTGGCCACCAAAACATTCAGTACTTC,TRBV7-9,NA,TRBJ2-4,NA
CASSQGSGAGNTIYF,TGTGCCAGCAGCCAAGGCTCAGGGGCTGGAAACACCATATATTTT,TRBV3-1/TRBV3-2,NA,TRBJ1-3,NA
CASSQEPGINSPLHF,TGTGCCAGCAGCCAAGAACCGGGAATAAATTCACCCCTCCACTTT,TRBV4-2,NA,TRBJ1-6,NA
CASSYRTSGVQGNEQFF,TGTGCCAGCAGCTACAGGACTAGCGGGGTCCAGGGAAATGAGCAGTTCTTC,TRBV5-6,TRBD2,TRBJ2-1,NA
CASSYSVATEAFF,TGTGCCAGCAGTTACTCGGTGGCCACTGAAGCTTTCTTT,TRBV6-5,NA,TRBJ1-1,few
CASSGTRVYEQYF,TGTGCCAGCAGTGGGACCAGGGTCTACGAGCAGTACTTC,TRBV25-1,NA,TRBJ2-7,NA
CASSRQGNGGYTF,TGTGCCAGCTCACGACAGGGAAATGGGGGCTACACCTTC,TRBV18,TRBD1,TRBJ1-2,NA
CASSSIGQGAAEAFF,TGTGCCAGCAGTTCAATCGGACAGGGGGCGGCTGAAGCTTTCTTT,TRBV6-2/TRBV6-3,TRBD1,TRBJ1-1,NA
CASSSHYRDLNTEAFF,TGTGCCAGCAGTTCCCATTACAGGGACCTGAACACTGAAGCTTTCTTT,TRBV28,NA,TRBJ1-1,NA
CASSWTSGGTDTQYF,TGCGCCAGCAGCTGGACTAGCGGGGGGACAGATACGCAGTATTTT,TRBV5-1,TRBD2,TRBJ2-3,NA
CASSTSTGVTKTQYF,TGTGCCAGTAGCACCTCGACAGGGGTGACGAAGACCCAGTACTTC,TRBV19,TRBD1,TRBJ2-5,NA
CASSLGLAGTNLQGTQYF,TGTGCCAGCAGCTTAGGACTAGCGGGCACCAACCTCCAAGGGACCCAGTACTTC,TRBV7-2,TRBD2,TRBJ2-5,NA
CASSLQGSGANVLTF,TGTGCCAGCTCGTTACAGGGGTCTGGGGCCAACGTCCTGACTTTC,TRBV18,TRBD1,TRBJ2-6,NA
CASSGGPSYEQYF,TGTGCCAGCTCGGGGGGCCCCTCCTACGAGCAGTACTTC,TRBV4-2,NA,TRBJ2-7,NA
CASISPLGGKGAHGYTF,TGCGCCAGCATCTCTCCCCTGGGAGGTAAGGGGGCGCATGGCTACACCTTC,TRBV4-1,TRBD1,TRBJ1-2,NA
CASSQTGNTEAFF,TGCGCCAGCAGCCAGACAGGCAACACTGAAGCTTTCTTT,TRBV4-3,NA,TRBJ1-1,NA
CASSDGGTATGELFF,TGTGCCAGCAGTGATGGGGGGACTGCCACCGGGGAGCTGTTTTTT,TRBV6-1,NA,TRBJ2-2,NA
CASSEGRDRKAFF,TGTGCCAGCAGTGAAGGGAGGGACAGAAAGGCTTTCTTT,TRBV2,TRBD1,TRBJ1-1,NA
CASSINEWGENIQYF,TGTGCCAGTAGTATTAACGAGTGGGGGGAAAACATTCAGTACTTC,TRBV19,NA,TRBJ2-4,NA
CASSSGTGLEAFF,TGTGCCAGCAGCTCCGGGACAGGGCTGGAAGCTTTCTTT,TRBV7-2,TRBD1,TRBJ1-1,NA
CASSVWDNSYEQYF,TGTGCCAGCAGCGTCTGGGACAACTCCTACGAGCAGTACTTC,TRBV27,NA,TRBJ2-7,NA
CASSPQEGAKLFF,TGTGCCAGCTCACCCCAGGAAGGGGCCAAACTGTTTTTT,TRBV18,NA,TRBJ1-4,NA
CASSASGQGAQRGYTF,TGTGCCAGCAGTGCATCGGGACAGGGGGCGCAGCGGGGCTACACCTTC,TRBV6-1,TRBD1,TRBJ1-2,NA
CASSLQGTEQETQYF,TGTGCCAGCAGCCTTCAGGGGACCGAGCAAGAGACCCAGTACTTC,TRBV9,NA,TRBJ2-5,NA
CASSEPGEVSYGYTF,TGTGCCAGCAGTGAGCCCGGGGAAGTCTCCTATGGCTACACCTTC,TRBV6-1,NA,TRBJ1-2,few